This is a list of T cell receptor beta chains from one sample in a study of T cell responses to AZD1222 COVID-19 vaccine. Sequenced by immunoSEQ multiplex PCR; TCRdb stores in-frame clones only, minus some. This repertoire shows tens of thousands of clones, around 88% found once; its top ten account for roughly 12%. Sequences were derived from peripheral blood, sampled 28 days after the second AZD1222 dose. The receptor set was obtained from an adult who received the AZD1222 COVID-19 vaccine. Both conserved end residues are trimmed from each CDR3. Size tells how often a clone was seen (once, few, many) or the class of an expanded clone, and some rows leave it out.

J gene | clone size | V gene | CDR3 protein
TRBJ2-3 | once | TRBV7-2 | ASSLGVAGGTDTQY
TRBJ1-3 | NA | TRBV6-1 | ASSDGVSGNTIY
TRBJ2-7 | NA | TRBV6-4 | ASSDLIPASYEQY
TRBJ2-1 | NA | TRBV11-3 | ASSSLERGGDNEQF
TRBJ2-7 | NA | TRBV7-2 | ASSLQGRSYEQY
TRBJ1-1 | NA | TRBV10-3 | AITPTVNTEAF
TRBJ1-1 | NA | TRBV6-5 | ASSSTGETEAF
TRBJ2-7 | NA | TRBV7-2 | ASSPSGGWESYEQY
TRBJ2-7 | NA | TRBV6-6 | ASSRGTPAGEQY
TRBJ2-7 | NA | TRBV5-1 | ASSLEWTGTPEQY
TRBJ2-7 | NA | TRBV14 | ASSRRWGGSSYEQY
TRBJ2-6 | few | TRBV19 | ASSTVFSGISGANVLT
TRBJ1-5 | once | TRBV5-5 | ASSLVVSNQPQH
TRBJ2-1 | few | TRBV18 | ASSPLGALYNEQF
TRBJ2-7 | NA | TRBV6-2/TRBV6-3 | ASSLQGSSYEQY
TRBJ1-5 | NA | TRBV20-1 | SASYPGDHQPQH
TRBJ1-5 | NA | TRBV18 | ASSLYGGGNQPQH
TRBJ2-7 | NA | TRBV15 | ATSSGTFSYEQY
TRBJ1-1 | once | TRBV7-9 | ASSLEPGTEAF
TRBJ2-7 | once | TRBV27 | ASSLDGEYYEQY
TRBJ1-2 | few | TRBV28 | ASSPPVRGLGYT
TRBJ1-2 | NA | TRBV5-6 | ASSLGGDYGYT
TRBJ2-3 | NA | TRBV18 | ASSRGGSDTQY
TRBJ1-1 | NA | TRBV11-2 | ASRRQEDEAF
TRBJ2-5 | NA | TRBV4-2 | ASSQNRGGPETQY
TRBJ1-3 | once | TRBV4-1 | ASSQKPDSSGNTIY
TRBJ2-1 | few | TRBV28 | ASSPTGEIRNEQF
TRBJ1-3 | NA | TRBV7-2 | ASSPKTGNTIY
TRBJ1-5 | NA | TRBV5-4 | ASSYGGNQPQH
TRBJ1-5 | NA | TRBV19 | ASSIVGRSQPQH
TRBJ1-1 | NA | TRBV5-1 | ASRVTGGYGSAEAF
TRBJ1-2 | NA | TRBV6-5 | ASEHSRSYGYT
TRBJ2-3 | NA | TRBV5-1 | ASSWRLAGGTDTQY
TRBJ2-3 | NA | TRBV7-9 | ASSRRTSGELSDTQY
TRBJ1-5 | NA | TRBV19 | ASSNTGTGGFQPQH
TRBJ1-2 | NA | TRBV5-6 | ASSYGQLYGYT
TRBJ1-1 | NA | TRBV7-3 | ASSLDPGTVSEAF
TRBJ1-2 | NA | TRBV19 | ASREILGYT
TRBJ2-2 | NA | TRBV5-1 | ASSLDRAITGELF
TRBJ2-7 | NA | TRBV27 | ASSLRGGSEQY
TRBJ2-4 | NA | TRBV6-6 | ASSLDRAKNIQY
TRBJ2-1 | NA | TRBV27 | ASSLFGTEFVDEQF
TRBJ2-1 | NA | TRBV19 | ASTTYPAGSSYNEQF
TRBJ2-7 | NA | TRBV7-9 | ASSSTLAGDLYEQY
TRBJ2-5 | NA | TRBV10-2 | ASSGTSGGETQY
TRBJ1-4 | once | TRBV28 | ASSFRIATNEKLF
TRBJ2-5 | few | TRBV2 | ASSLDSPQETQY
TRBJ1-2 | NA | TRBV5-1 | ASSLEGTYGYT